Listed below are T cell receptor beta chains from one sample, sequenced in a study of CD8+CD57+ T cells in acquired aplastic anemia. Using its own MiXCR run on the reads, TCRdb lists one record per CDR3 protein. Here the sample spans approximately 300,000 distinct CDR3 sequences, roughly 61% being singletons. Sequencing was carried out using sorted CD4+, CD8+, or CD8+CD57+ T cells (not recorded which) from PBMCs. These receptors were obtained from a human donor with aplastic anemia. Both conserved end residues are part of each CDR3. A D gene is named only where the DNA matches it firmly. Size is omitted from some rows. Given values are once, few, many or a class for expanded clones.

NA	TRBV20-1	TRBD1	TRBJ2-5	CSAFGQGRGTGETQYF	TGCAGTGCTTTCGGACAGGGGCGTGGAACCGGCGAGACCCAGTACTTC
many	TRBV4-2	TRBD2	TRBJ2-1	CASRGAGGYEQFF	TGTGCCAGCAGAGGAGCGGGAGGATATGAGCAGTTCTTC
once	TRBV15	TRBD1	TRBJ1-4	CATSRTGTGDEKLFF	TGTGCCACCAGCAGAACCGGGACAGGGGATGAAAAACTGTTTTTT
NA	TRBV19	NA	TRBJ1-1	CASSESRTAGTEAFF	TGCGCCAGCAGTGAGTCGAGGACGGCGGGCACTGAAGCTTTCTTT
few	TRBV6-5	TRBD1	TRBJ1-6	CASKTGEGSPLHF	TGTGCCAGCAAAACAGGGGAGGGTTCACCCCTCCACTTT
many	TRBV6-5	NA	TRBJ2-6	CASRAGDSSGANVLTF	TGTGCCAGCAGGGCAGGGGACTCCTCTGGGGCCAACGTCCTGACTTTC
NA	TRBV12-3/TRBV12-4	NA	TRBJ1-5	CASHKEGRENQPQHF	TGTGCCAGCCATAAGGAGGGGAGAGAAAATCAGCCCCAGCATTTT
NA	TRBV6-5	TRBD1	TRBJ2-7	CASSYLTGAYEQYF	TGTGCCAGCAGTTACCTGACAGGGGCCTACGAGCAGTACTTC
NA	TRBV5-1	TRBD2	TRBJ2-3	CASSLVSGTSGWDTQYF	TGCGCCAGCAGCTTGGTATCCGGGACTAGCGGTTGGGATACGCAGTATTTT
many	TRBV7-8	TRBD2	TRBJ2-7	CASSLGLAGGAREQYF	TGTGCCAGCAGCTTAGGACTAGCGGGAGGGGCCCGGGAGCAGTACTTC
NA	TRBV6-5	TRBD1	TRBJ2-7	CASSYSKGATRDEQYF	TGTGCCAGCAGTTACTCGAAGGGGGCTACCAGAGACGAGCAGTACTTC
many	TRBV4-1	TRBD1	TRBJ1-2	CASSQRDRGEEDYGYTF	TGCGCCAGCAGCCAAAGGGACAGGGGGGAGGAAGACTATGGCTACACCTTC
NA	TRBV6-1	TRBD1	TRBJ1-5	CASSPPGQGSNQPQHF	TGTGCCAGCAGCCCACCGGGACAGGGTAGCAATCAGCCCCAGCATTTT
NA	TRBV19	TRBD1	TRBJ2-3	CASSIDQGADTQYF	TGTGCCAGTAGTATAGACCAGGGGGCAGATACGCAGTATTTT
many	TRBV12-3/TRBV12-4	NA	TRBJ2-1	CASSFTQLASFF	TGTGCCAGCAGTTTTACACAGTTGGCATCGTTCTTC
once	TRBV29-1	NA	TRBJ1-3	CSVRRYSGNTIYF	TGCAGCGTTCGGCGGTACTCTGGAAACACCATATATTTT
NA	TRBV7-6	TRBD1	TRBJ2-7	CASSYRDRGMEQYF	TGTGCCAGCAGTTACCGGGACAGGGGAATGGAGCAGTACTTC
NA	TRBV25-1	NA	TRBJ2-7	CASSEGLGSYEQYF	TGTGCCAGCAGTGAGGGGCTAGGCTCCTACGAGCAGTACTTC
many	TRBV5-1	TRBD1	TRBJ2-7	CASSYTPDRSGEQYF	TGCGCCAGCAGCTACACCCCGGACAGGTCCGGCGAGCAGTACTTC
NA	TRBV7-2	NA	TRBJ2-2	CASSLDGGTTGELFF	TGTGCCAGCAGCTTAGATGGGGGAACCACCGGGGAGCTGTTTTTT
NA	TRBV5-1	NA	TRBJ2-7	CACSLVGTLRAEQYF	TGCGCCTGCAGCTTGGTAGGGACTCTCAGGGCCGAGCAGTACTTC
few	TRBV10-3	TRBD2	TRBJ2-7	CAISGSGSSYEQYF	TGTGCCATCAGTGGTAGCGGGAGCTCCTACGAGCAGTACTTC
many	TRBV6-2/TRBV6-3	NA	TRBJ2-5	CASKQINGQKETQYF	TGTGCCAGCAAGCAAATCAATGGACAGAAAGAGACCCAGTACTTC
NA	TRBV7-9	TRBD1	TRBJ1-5	CASSLGTGDGQPQHF	TGTGCCAGCAGCTTGGGGACAGGGGATGGTCAGCCCCAGCATTTT
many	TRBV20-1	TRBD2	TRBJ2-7	CSAWTSGGGSYEQYF	TGCAGTGCTTGGACTAGCGGAGGTGGGTCCTACGAGCAGTACTTC
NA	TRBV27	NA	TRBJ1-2	CASSPTEPYGYTF	TGTGCCAGCAGCCCGACAGAACCCTATGGCTACACCTTC
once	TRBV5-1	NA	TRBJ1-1	CASSLAPGMGTEAFF	TGCGCCAGCAGCTTGGCCCCAGGGATGGGCACTGAAGCTTTCTTT
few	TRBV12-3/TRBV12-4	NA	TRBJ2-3	CASSQTTQYF	TGTGCCAGCAGCCAAACTACGCAGTATTTT
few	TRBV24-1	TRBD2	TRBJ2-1	CATSDSGLAGYNEQFF	TGTGCCACCAGTGATTCGGGCCTAGCGGGATACAATGAGCAGTTCTTC
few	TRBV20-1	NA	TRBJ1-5	CSASWGRNQPQHF	TGCAGTGCTAGCTGGGGGCGGAATCAGCCCCAGCATTTT
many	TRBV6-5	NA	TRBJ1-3	CASSYGAGITGNTIYF	TGTGCCAGCAGTTACGGGGCAGGTATTACTGGAAACACCATATATTTT
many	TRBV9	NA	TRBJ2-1	CASSVRQSIGEQFF	TGTGCCAGCAGCGTGAGACAGTCGATCGGTGAGCAGTTCTTC
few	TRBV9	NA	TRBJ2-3	CASSVGDSDRTDTQYF	TGTGCCAGCAGCGTAGGGGATTCGGACCGCACAGATACGCAGTATTTT
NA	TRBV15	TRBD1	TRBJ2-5	CATSDRQGQETQYF	TGTGCCACCAGCGACAGACAGGGACAAGAGACCCAGTACTTC
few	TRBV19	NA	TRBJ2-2	CAIKQANTGELFF	TGTGCCATCAAACAGGCGAACACCGGGGAGCTGTTTTTT
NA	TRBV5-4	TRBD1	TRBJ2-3	CASSPTGRRYTDTQYF	TGTGCCAGCAGCCCGACAGGGCGAAGGTACACAGATACGCAGTATTTT
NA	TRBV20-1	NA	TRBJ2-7	CSARASSYEQYF	TGCAGTGCTAGAGCGTCCTCCTACGAGCAGTACTTC